Below are 14 T cell receptor beta chains sequenced from a single sample in a study of shared clonotypes between healthy human individuals. Sequencing was performed with immunoSEQ multiplex PCR; in TCRdb, only in-frame clones are kept and a portion is missing. The data hold about 470,000 clones, with about four fifths observed a single time. Material for sequencing was PBMCs. The receptors stem from a middle-aged woman in good health. Some clones in this sample may be carry-over from other donors' samples.

The chain has TRBV19 and TRBJ2-7, with 9 bases that match TRBD1. CDR1 is LNHDA, CDR2 SQIVND, per germline (reference sequence). V lost 3 bases to trimming and J lost 3 bases; unmatched junction nucleotides: 12. The CDR3 extends over 17 amino acids. The CDR3 DNA reads as TGTGCCAGTAGTATGGCCGCAGGGACAGGGAGGCACTACGAGCAGTACTTC. This translates into CASSMAAGTGRHYEQYF.

J is TRBJ2-7 and V is TRBV19; D not resolved. The CDR3 totals 13 residues. Germline V gene sequence: CDR1 LNHDA, CDR2 SQIVND (reference sequence). V gave up 1 base and J gave up 3 bases, with 7 bases separating them. DNA of the CDR3: TGTGCCAGTAGTATAGGGCTTTTCTACGAGCAGTACTTC. The encoded protein is CASSIGLFYEQYF. Supplemented by reference TRBV19 and TRBJ2-7, the full variable domain reads DGGITQSPKYLFRKEGQNVTLSCEQNLNHDAMYWYRQDPGQGLRLIYYSQIVNDFQKGDIAEGYSVSREKKESFPLTVTSAQKNPTAFYLCASSIGLFYEQYFGPGTRLTVT.

DNA of the CDR3: TGTGCCAGTAGTATCTACCCCAACCGGGATCAGCCCCAGCATTTT. Protein sequence: CASSIYPNRDQPQHF. The chain is built from TRBV19 and TRBJ1-5; D unresolved. The V and J ends lost 3 bases and 5 bases respectively, with 14 bases between them. CDR1 LNHDA and CDR2 SQIVND come from the germline V gene (reference sequence). The CDR3 is made up of 15 amino acids.

This clone turned up a few times. J is TRBJ2-2 and V is TRBV7-6, with TRBD1 matching 9 bases. CDR3 length equals 17 residues. Germline CDR1 reads SGHVS; CDR2 reads FNYEAQ. V lost 4 bases, J lost 0 bases, and 6 bases stayed unmatched. This CDR3 is CASSSQQGATNTGELFF. DNA of the CDR3: TGTGCCAGCAGCTCCCAACAGGGGGCAACGAACACCGGGGAGCTGTTTTTT.

The chain employs TRBV30 and TRBJ1-5; D is possibly TRBD1 (5 bases). The length of the CDR3 is 14 residues. V lost 1 base and J lost 0, with 7 bases in between. The V gene's germline CDR1 is GTSNPN and CDR2 SVGIG (reference sequence). The CDR3 loop is CAWSGGLSNQPQHF. The DNA of the CDR3 is TGTGCCTGGAGTGGGGGACTTAGCAATCAGCCCCAGCATTTT. Filled out from reference TRBV30 and TRBJ1-5, the complete variable domain reads SQTIHQWPATLVQPVGSPLSLECTVEGTSNPNLYWYRQAAGRGLQLLFYSVGIGQISSEVPQNLSASRPQDRQFILSSKKLLLSDSGFYLCAWSGGLSNQPQHFGDGTRLSIL.

CDR3 region: CASSLVGGGPYQETQYF. DNA of the CDR3: TGCGCCAGCAGCTTGGTGGGAGGGGGCCCGTACCAAGAGACCCAGTACTTC. The J gene is TRBJ2-5, the V gene TRBV5-1; perhaps D is TRBD1 or TRBD2 (7 bases each). This CDR3 spans 17 amino acids. Trimming took 0 bases from V and 0 from J, leaving 15 bases between them. Looked up from germline, CDR1 is SGHRS and CDR2 is YFSETQ.

The rearrangement links TRBV19 to TRBJ2-2; the D gene is possibly TRBD2 (6 bases). This CDR3 contains 15 residues. The V gene's germline CDR1 is LNHDA and CDR2 SQIVND (reference sequence). V shed 1 base and J shed 4 bases, with 10 bases lying between them. CDR3 sequence reads: CASSIGLAFTGELFF. The CDR3 nucleotides read TGTGCCAGTAGTATAGGGCTAGCGTTCACCGGGGAGCTGTTTTTT.

The chain has TRBV5-1 and TRBJ1-4, with D hard to call. The V end was cut by 4 bases, the J end by 0 bases, with 16 bases between. This CDR3 has 17 residues. CDR1 is SGHRS, CDR2 YFSETQ, per germline. The CDR3 DNA follows: TGCGCCAGCAGCCTGCGGTCAGTGGCGGCAACTAATGAAAAACTGTTTTTT. Translation gives CASSLRSVAATNEKLFF.

Note on this clone: This may stem from a read error, because a much larger clone lies one nucleotide away. The rearrangement links TRBV28 to TRBJ2-5, with 7 bases lining up with TRBD1. Germline-derived CDR1 and CDR2 are MDHEN and SYDVKM. Trimming at V came to 4 bases and at J to 4 bases, leaving 3 bases not matched to a gene. CDR3 length: 13 residues. CDR3 coding DNA: TGTGCCAGCAGTTCGAACAGGGGAGAGACCCAGTACTTC. This sequence encodes CASSSNRGETQYF.

This clone was counted only a few times. The chain uses TRBV19 and TRBJ1-5, with 8 bases lining up with TRBD1. Germline-derived CDR1 and CDR2 are LNHDA and SQIVND (reference sequence). The V and J ends lost 8 bases and 2 bases, in that order; junction bases with no gene match: 5. The CDR3 has 14 amino acids. CDR3 coding DNA: TGTGCCAGTGGTCCGACAGGGGGCAATCAGCCCCAGCATTTT. Encoded protein: CASGPTGGNQPQHF.

The chain employs TRBV10-3 and TRBJ2-2; tentative D call: TRBD1 (5 bases). Germline values: CDR1 ENHRY, CDR2 SYGVKD. CDR3 length: 13 amino acids. Trimming shortened V by 5 bases and J by 5 bases, and 9 bases separated the two germline ends. In DNA form, the CDR3 reads TGTGCCATCAGTCAGGGCGAAACCGGGGAGCTGTTTTTT. Its translation: CAISQGETGELFF.

The chain has TRBV5-1 and TRBJ2-1; a weak D match, TRBD2 (6 bases). Germline CDR1 reads SGHRS; CDR2 reads YFSETQ. V lost 4 bases and J lost 7, with 18 bases in between. There are 15 residues in the CDR3. The CDR3 reads CASSGGGSGVNEQFF. The CDR3 nucleotides read TGCGCCAGCAGCGGTGGGGGGAGCGGCGTGAATGAGCAGTTCTTC.

This chain joins TRBV11-2 and TRBJ2-1; 7 bases fit TRBD2. Germline CDR1 SGHAT, CDR2 FQNNGV. Trimming at V came to 5 bases and at J to 3 bases, leaving 4 bases not matched to a gene. The CDR3 covers 14 residues. The CDR3 DNA reads as TGTGCCAGCAGCCCAACTAGCGTCTACAATGAGCAGTTCTTC. Translated, it gives CASSPTSVYNEQFF.

V gene TRBV6-1 combines with J gene TRBJ1-4; the D is unclear. CDR1 MNHNS and CDR2 SASEGT come from the germline V gene. The V end lost 7 bases, the J end lost 5 bases, and 11 bases lay between the germline ends. The CDR3 has 13 residues. CDR3 residues: CASNSQPNEKLFF. The CDR3 DNA is TGTGCCAGCAACAGCCAGCCGAATGAAAAACTGTTTTTT.